This T cell receptor (beta chain) was retrieved from a study of T-cell memory formation after mild COVID-19. Whole-study context: TCR clusters showed largely donor specificity. Study results and limitations: Clones which contracted sat mainly in CM and EM if CD4+, and in EMRA if CD8+. Day 15 to 85 contractors were CD4/CD8 balanced; later expanders leaned CD4+.

CDR3 length equals 15 residues. The junction had 7 bases not matched to a gene; V was cut back by 2 bases and J by 4 bases. Germline CDR1 SGHNT, CDR2 YYREEE (reference sequence). This clonotype was recorded a few times. The target antigen is unknown. Barcoded TCR alpha and TCR beta cDNA libraries with UMIs came from 5'RACE using constant-segment primers. Each CDR3 protein is one row after TCRdb ran MiXCR on the 5' RACE reads. The table shows roughly 50,000 distinct CDR3 sequences, with 12% occurring only once. This TCR came from a man aged 18 to 30 who had mild COVID-19 (a few samples of this study predate the infection). Cell type and time point are not known. The sample consisted of PBMCs or a T cell subset sorted from them (not recorded which). The chain is built from TRBV5-4 and TRBJ2-5; 8 bases fit TRBD2. CDR3 protein: CASSFGGAGSETQYF. The CDR3 coding sequence is TGTGCCAGCAGCTTCGGGGGGGCCGGTTCAGAGACCCAGTACTTC. The full variable domain, in which reference TRBV5-4 and TRBJ2-5 provide the parts outside the CDR3, is ETGVTQSPTHLIKTRGQQVTLRCSSQSGHNTVSWYQQALGQGPQFIFQYYREEENGRGNFPPRFSGLQFPNYSSELNVNALELDDSALYLCASSFGGAGSETQYFGPGTRLLVL.